Listed below are T cell receptor beta chains from one sample, sequenced in a study of blood T cell repertoires in COVID-19. Here immunoSEQ multiplex PCR was the method, and the copy in TCRdb shows in-frame clones only, minus some. The sample has roughly 46,000 clones, approximately 85% seen once. The sample comprised peripheral blood. The receptors originated from a human donor in a cohort sampled during active COVID-19. The donor label of this sample is uncertain. Each CDR3 is given with its conserved first and last residue. A D gene is named only where the DNA matches it firmly. Not every row has a clone size; where given, it reads once, few, many or a size class.

17	TRBV21-1	TRBJ2-3	.	.	CASSFYGTGGFVDTQYF	TGTGCCAGCAGCTTCTACGGGACAGGGGGTTTTGTAGATACGCAGTATTTT
15	TRBV19	TRBJ2-3	TRBD2	.	CASSIRRGGSDTQYF	TGTGCCAGTAGTATACGGCGGGGGGGCTCAGATACGCAGTATTTT
14	TRBV12-5	TRBJ1-6	TRBD1	.	CASGPTGDSSPLHF	TGTGCTAGTGGGCCGACAGGGGATTCGTCACCCCTCCACTTT
15	TRBV7-2	TRBJ1-2	.	.	CASSSAGGLWYGYTF	TGTGCCAGCAGCTCAGCGGGGGGGCTATGGTATGGCTACACCTTC
11	TRBV30	TRBJ1-1	.	few	CAWSQEVRAFF	TGTGCCTGGAGCCAGGAGGTTAGAGCTTTCTTT
16	TRBV6-5	TRBJ2-1	TRBD2	once	CASSYRSSGAGNEQFF	TGTGCCAGCAGTTACAGGTCTAGCGGGGCCGGGAATGAGCAGTTCTTC
12	TRBV5-1	TRBJ2-7	.	.	CASGDSSYEQYF	TGCGCCAGCGGAGACAGTTCCTACGAGCAGTACTTC
15	TRBV2	TRBJ2-3	.	.	CASSEALRPTDTQYF	TGTGCCAGCAGTGAAGCACTGCGTCCCACAGATACGCAGTATTTT
14	TRBV6-5	TRBJ1-1	.	.	CASTAQLTVTEAFF	TGTGCCAGCACTGCCCAGTTGACAGTGACTGAAGCTTTCTTT
16	TRBV7-9	TRBJ1-2	.	.	CASSYSRGVIDYGYTF	TGTGCCAGCAGCTATTCCCGCGGGGTGATAGACTATGGCTACACCTTC
13	TRBV15	TRBJ1-2	.	.	CASAPQGDYGYTF	TGTGCCAGCGCTCCACAGGGAGACTATGGCTACACCTTC
16	TRBV10-3	TRBJ2-4	.	.	CAISESIWGQENIQYF	TGTGCCATCAGTGAGTCGATTTGGGGGCAGGAAAACATTCAGTACTTC
14	TRBV19	TRBJ1-1	TRBD1	few	CASSLTGGVAIAFF	TGTGCCAGTAGTCTGACAGGGGGTGTCGCGATCGCTTTCTTT
13	TRBV5-1	TRBJ2-7	TRBD1	few	CASSRQGPYEQYF	TGCGCCAGCAGCCGACAGGGCCCCTACGAGCAGTACTTC
15	TRBV28	TRBJ2-1	.	.	CASSTAVVTYNEQFF	TGTGCCAGCAGTACCGCAGTGGTTACCTACAATGAGCAGTTCTTC
15	TRBV7-2	TRBJ1-5	.	.	CASSQFQGPNQPQHF	TGTGCCAGCAGCCAGTTTCAGGGTCCCAATCAGCCCCAGCATTTT
16	TRBV20-1	TRBJ1-5	TRBD1	.	CSASRTGGEGNQPQHF	TGCAGTGCTAGTCGCACAGGGGGCGAAGGCAATCAGCCCCAGCATTTT
13	TRBV6-2/TRBV6-3	TRBJ1-1	TRBD1	.	CASSPTGAAEAFF	TGTGCCAGCAGTCCGACAGGGGCGGCTGAAGCTTTCTTT
17	TRBV10-3	TRBJ2-3	.	.	CAISESLQGTLTDTQYF	TGTGCCATCAGTGAGTCGTTGCAGGGCACTCTCACAGATACGCAGTATTTT
13	TRBV28	TRBJ2-5	.	.	CASSQSGPEAQYF	TGTGCCAGCTCTCAGAGCGGCCCGGAGGCCCAGTACTTC
12	TRBV12-3/TRBV12-4	TRBJ1-5	.	.	CASKQGSQPQHF	TGTGCCAGCAAACAGGGTTCTCAGCCCCAGCATTTT
14	TRBV5-6	TRBJ2-7	TRBD2	few	CASSIGTSSYEQYF	TGTGCCAGCAGCATCGGGACTAGCTCCTACGAGCAGTACTTC
15	TRBV3-1/TRBV3-2	TRBJ2-7	.	.	CASSLTGSVSYEQYF	TGTGCCAGCAGCCTCACAGGGTCCGTCTCCTACGAGCAGTACTTC